The 9 T cell receptor beta chains listed next were all sequenced from one sample in a study of post-analysis software for immune sequencing data. General observations from the study: Four or five TRBV segments were significantly more frequent in patients than in controls. TRBV5-6, TRBV5-1 and TRBV20-1 were among these segments.

Each TCR beta cDNA library carried unique molecular identifiers. From the PCR reads, TCRdb called clonotypes with MiXCR, one entry per CDR3 protein. Of hundreds of thousands of distinct CDR3 sequences in the sample, about 27% were seen once. Their antigens are not known. Sequenced input: blood. The receptor source for this set is a girl aged 10-17 years with multiple sclerosis.

This clonotype has a handful of counts. The CDR3 sequence is CASSLAPRGSPLHF. CDR3 bases: TGTGCCAGCAGCTTAGCTCCAAGGGGGTCACCCCTCCACTTT. V is TRBV7-2 and J is TRBJ1-6, with D perhaps matching TRBD1 (6 bases). This CDR3 comprises 14 residues. The germline V gene has CDR1 SGHTA and CDR2 FQGNSA. V dropped 0 bases and J dropped 10 bases, with 10 bases sitting between them.

The chain couples TRBV6-1 to TRBJ2-5, with D tentatively TRBD2 (6 bases). V was cut by 3 bases and J by 3 bases, with 14 bases left in between. This CDR3 comprises 15 residues. Germline-derived CDR1 and CDR2 are MNHNS and SASEGT. The CDR3 spells CASSDWGGREETQYF. The CDR3 bases are TGTGCCAGCAGTGACTGGGGAGGCAGAGAAGAGACCCAGTACTTC.

This clonotype turned up a few times. This chain connects TRBV20-1 to TRBJ2-2; the D gene is possibly TRBD1 (6 bases). CDR3 length: 16 amino acids. CDR1 DFQATT and CDR2 SNEGSKA come from the germline V gene (reference sequence). Trimming took 1 base from V and 4 from J, leaving 16 bases between them. CDR3 in DNA: TGCAGTGCTAGAGTATCGGGCAGGGGACCCACCGGGGAGCTGTTTTTT. Its protein product is CSARVSGRGPTGELFF.

The chain has TRBV12-3 or TRBV12-4 and TRBJ2-7; D may be TRBD2 (7 bases). Trimming took off 6 bases at V and 7 bases at J, with 19 bases between the two ends. This CDR3 region has 14 residues. The DNA for the CDR3 is TGTGCCAGCAGCCCTGTGGGGGGGCGAAGAGAGCAGTACTTC. Encoded protein: CASSPVGGRREQYF.

The chain carries TRBV2 and TRBJ2-3; 10 bases agree with TRBD2. V lost 1 base and J lost 1; bases outside the gene matches: 8. The CDR3 spans 18 residues. Germline CDR1 SNHLY, CDR2 FYNNEI. In DNA form, the CDR3 reads TGTGCCAGCAGTGAAGATGGTGTCGGGACTAGCGGCACAGATACGCAGTATTTT. It yields the protein CASSEDGVGTSGTDTQYF. Looking up the rest from reference TRBV2 and TRBJ2-3 gives the full variable domain: EPEVTQTPSHQVTQMGQEVILRCVPISNHLYFYWYRQILGQKVEFLVSFYNNEISEKSEIFDDQFSVERPDGSNFTLKIRSTKLEDSAMYFCASSEDGVGTSGTDTQYFGPGTRLTVL.

The chain is built from TRBV29-1 and TRBJ2-3; D tentatively fits TRBD1 or TRBD2 (5 bases each). V lost 4 bases and J lost 4, with 12 bases in between. The V gene's germline CDR1 is SQVTM and CDR2 ANQGSEA. This CDR3 has 13 amino acids. The CDR3 DNA reads as TGCAGCGTTGGGCGTGGGGGACCAGATACGCAGTATTTT. Its protein is CSVGRGGPDTQYF.

The chain joins TRBV29-1 to TRBJ1-1, with TRBD1 as a possible D gene (6 bases). The length of the CDR3 is 13 residues. Germline CDR1 reads SQVTM; CDR2 reads ANQGSEA. The V gene lost 7 bases and the J gene lost 2 bases, with 14 bases spanning the gap. The CDR3 nucleotides read TGCAGCGCCCGAGAGGGGGGAAACACTGAAGCTTTCTTT. It codes for CSAREGGNTEAFF.

This clonotype was found a few times. The chain is built from TRBV3-1 and TRBJ2-7; D not certain. Germline V gene data show CDR1 as LGHDT and CDR2 as YNNKEL (reference sequence). This CDR3 region has 13 residues. Deletions cut 4 bases from V and 6 bases from J, with 13 bases between. The CDR3 region is CASSRRLDLEQYF. CDR3 nucleotide sequence: TGTGCCAGCAGCCGTCGACTCGATCTCGAGCAGTACTTC.

The chain combines TRBV3-1 with TRBJ2-1, with D perhaps TRBD2 (6 bases). The CDR3 runs to 17 residues. CDR1 LGHDT and CDR2 YNNKEL come from the germline V gene (reference sequence). V lost 4 bases to trimming and J lost 7 bases, with 23 bases between them. CDR3 amino acids: CASSPLGGSPRGNEQFF. CDR3 DNA sequence: TGTGCCAGCAGCCCTCTGGGAGGTAGCCCTCGGGGGAATGAGCAGTTCTTC.